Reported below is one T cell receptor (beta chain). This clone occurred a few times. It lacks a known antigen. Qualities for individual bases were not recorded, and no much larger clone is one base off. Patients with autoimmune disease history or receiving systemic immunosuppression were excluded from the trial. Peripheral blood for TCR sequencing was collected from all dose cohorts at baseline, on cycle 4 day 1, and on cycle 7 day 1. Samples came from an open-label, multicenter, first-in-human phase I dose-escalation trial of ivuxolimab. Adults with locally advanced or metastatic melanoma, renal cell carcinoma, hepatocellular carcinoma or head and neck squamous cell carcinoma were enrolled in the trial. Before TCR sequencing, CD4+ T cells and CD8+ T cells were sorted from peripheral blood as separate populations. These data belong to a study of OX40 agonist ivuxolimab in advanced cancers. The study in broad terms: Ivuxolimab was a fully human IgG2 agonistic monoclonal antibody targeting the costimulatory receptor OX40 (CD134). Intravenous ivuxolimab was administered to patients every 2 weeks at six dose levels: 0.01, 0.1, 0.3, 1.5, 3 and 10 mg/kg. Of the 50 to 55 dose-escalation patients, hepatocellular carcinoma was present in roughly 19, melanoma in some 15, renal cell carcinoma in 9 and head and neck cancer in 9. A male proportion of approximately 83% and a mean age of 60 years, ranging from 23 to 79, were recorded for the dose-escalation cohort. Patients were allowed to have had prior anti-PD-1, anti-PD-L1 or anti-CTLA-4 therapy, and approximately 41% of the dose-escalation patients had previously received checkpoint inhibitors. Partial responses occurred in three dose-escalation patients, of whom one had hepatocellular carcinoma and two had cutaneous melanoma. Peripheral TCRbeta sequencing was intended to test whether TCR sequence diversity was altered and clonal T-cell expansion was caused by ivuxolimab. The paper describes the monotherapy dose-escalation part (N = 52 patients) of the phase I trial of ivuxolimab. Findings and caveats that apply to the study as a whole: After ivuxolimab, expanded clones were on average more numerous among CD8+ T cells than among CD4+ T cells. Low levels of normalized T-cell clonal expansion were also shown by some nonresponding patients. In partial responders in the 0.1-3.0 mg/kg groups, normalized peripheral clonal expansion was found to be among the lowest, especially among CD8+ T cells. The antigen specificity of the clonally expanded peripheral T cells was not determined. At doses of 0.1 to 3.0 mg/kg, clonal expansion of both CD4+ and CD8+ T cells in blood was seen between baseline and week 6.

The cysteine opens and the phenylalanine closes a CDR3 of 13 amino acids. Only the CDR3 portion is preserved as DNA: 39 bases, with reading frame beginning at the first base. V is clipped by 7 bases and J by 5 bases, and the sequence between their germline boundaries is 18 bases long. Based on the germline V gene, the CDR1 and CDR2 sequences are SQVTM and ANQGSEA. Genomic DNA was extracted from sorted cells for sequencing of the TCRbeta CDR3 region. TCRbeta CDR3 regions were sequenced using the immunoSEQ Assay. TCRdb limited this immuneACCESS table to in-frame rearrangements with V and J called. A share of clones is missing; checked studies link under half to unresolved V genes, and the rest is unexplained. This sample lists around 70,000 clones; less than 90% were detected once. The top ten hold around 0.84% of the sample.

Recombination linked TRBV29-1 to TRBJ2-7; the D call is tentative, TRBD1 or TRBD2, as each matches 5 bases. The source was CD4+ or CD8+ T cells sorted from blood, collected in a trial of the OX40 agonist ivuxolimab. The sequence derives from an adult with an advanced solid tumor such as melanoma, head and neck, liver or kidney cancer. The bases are TGCAGCGCCGCGAGGGGCGATCTAAACGAGCAGTACTTC. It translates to CSAARGDLNEQYF.